These 10 T cell receptor beta chains originate from one sample sequenced in a study of regulatory T cells in long-lasting Graves disease. Specified time point: newly diagnosed GD, antithyroid drugs for less than 3 months. Preparation of the TCR library used RNA extracted from PBMCs. To make TCR beta libraries, researchers used iRepertoire HTBI primers and Arm-PCR of CDR3 regions. Each CDR3 protein gets one entry after TCRdb re-called the multiplex PCR reads with MiXCR. The table shows almost 450,000 distinct CDR3 sequences, with roughly 15% occurring only once. This sample also belongs to another study, concerning T cells in Graves' hyperthyroidism and ophthalmopathy.

Source: peripheral blood mononuclear cells (PBMCs), taken at new diagnosis, from a patient treated with antithyroid drugs. These receptors came from a woman aged 30 to 39 with Graves disease.

In this sample, this clonotype turned up many times. The CDR3 DNA reads TGTGCCAGCAGTAAGACTAGCGGGAGGAACCCTAGCACAGATACGCAGTATTTT. Amino acid sequence: CASSKTSGRNPSTDTQYF. V usage is TRBV28 and J usage is TRBJ2-3; TRBD2 matches at 13 bases. The V gene end was trimmed by 5 bases and the J gene end by 0 bases; junction bases not matched to a gene: 8. Germline V CDR1 and CDR2: MDHEN, SYDVKM. The CDR3 contains 18 residues.

This clonotype has at least ten counts. The chain combines TRBV10-3 with TRBJ1-2; D unclear. Trimming took off 2 bases at V and 0 bases at J, with 10 bases between the two ends. Germline CDR1 reads ENHRY; CDR2 reads SYGVKD. CDR3 length: 15 residues. The CDR3 spells CAISEPSMSNYGYTF. The CDR3 DNA reads TGTGCCATCAGTGAGCCCTCCATGTCTAACTATGGCTACACCTTC.

Only a few counts were recorded for this clonotype. The chain couples TRBV7-9 to TRBJ2-7, with D unresolved. V was trimmed by 5 bases and J by 4 bases, leaving 12 bases between them. This CDR3 has 13 residues. Per the germline V gene, CDR1 is SEHNR and CDR2 is FQNEAQ (reference sequence). The CDR3 DNA sequence: TGTGCCAGCAGCGAAACCTCAAGGTACGAGCAGTACTTC. Encoded protein: CASSETSRYEQYF.

This clonotype occurred many times. The chain employs TRBV20-1 and TRBJ2-2; 7 bases agree with TRBD2. Trimming cost V 0 bases and J 1 base; bases outside gene matches: 8. The CDR3 runs to 17 residues. Germline CDR1 reads DFQATT; CDR2 reads SNEGSKA (reference sequence). CDR3 sequence (DNA): TGCAGTGCTAGAGATGCGCGGGTAGCGGGGAACACCGGGGAGCTGTTTTTT. It translates to CSARDARVAGNTGELFF.

There are many counts of this clonotype. The V call is TRBV28, the J call TRBJ2-1, with 8 bases that match TRBD2. The CDR3 contains 20 residues. V lost 5 bases to trimming and J lost 0 bases; unmatched junction nucleotides: 18. Germline CDR1 MDHEN, CDR2 SYDVKM. The CDR3 reads CASSRGGLFHEKSSYNEQFF. Written as DNA, the CDR3 is TGTGCCAGCAGTCGCGGGGGGCTCTTTCATGAGAAAAGCTCCTACAATGAGCAGTTCTTC.

To note about this clonotype: Sequence at one end of the junction differs from germline and may be a read error. The chain combines TRBV27 with TRBJ2-7; a possible D gene is TRBD1 (5 bases). Germline loops: CDR1 MNHEY, CDR2 SMNVEV (reference sequence). There are 17 residues in the CDR3. Here the CDR3 reads CTSSYRQPHRSSYEQYF. The CDR3 nucleotides are TGTACCAGCAGCTATCGACAGCCCCATAGGAGCTCCTACGAGCAGTACTTC.

This clonotype was found many times. J is TRBJ2-5 and V is TRBV10-3; 8 bases fit TRBD1. V trimming: 3 bases; J trimming: 4 bases; junction bases outside the gene matches: 13. The germline CDR1 and CDR2 sequences are ENHRY and SYGVKD. There are 17 residues in the CDR3. The CDR3 spells CAISEEPGRGRGETQYF. DNA for the CDR3: TGTGCCATCAGTGAAGAGCCGGGCAGGGGGCGAGGAGAGACCCAGTACTTC.

This clonotype was detected a few times. The chain couples TRBV7-6 to TRBJ2-2; the D is unclear. The CDR3 runs 14 residues. CDR1 and CDR2 from the germline V gene are SGHVS and FNYEAQ. V was cut by 5 bases and J by 5 bases, with 12 bases left in between. CDR3 in amino acids: CASSPTLGTGELFF. The CDR3 bases are TGTGCCAGCAGCCCGACCTTGGGGACCGGGGAGCTGTTTTTT.

Concerning this clonotype: Possible read error: a much larger clone is one base away. This chain links TRBV6-2 or TRBV6-3 with TRBJ1-1; TRBD1 is a possible D gene (6 bases). The length of the CDR3 is 14 residues. Trimming pared 0 bases from V and 2 bases from J, leaving 7 bases between. The germline V gene has CDR1 MNHEY and CDR2 SVGEGT. CDR3 nucleotides: TGTGCCAGCAGTTACTCGACAGGCAACACTGAAGCTTTCTTT. Its protein product is CASSYSTGNTEAFF.

For this clonotype: A much larger clone is a single base away; this may be a read error. The V and J genes are TRBV7-9 and TRBJ2-1, with 10 bases that match TRBD2. Germline CDR1 SEHNR, CDR2 FQNEAQ (reference sequence). The CDR3 loop spans 15 amino acids. The CDR3 reads CASSFPSGSHNEHFF. CDR3 DNA: TGTGCCAGCAGCTTTCCTAGCGGGAGCCACAATGAGCATTTCTTC.